A single sample is the source of the 7 T cell receptor beta chains below, sequenced in a study of blood T cell repertoires in COVID-19. Profiling relied on immunoSEQ multiplex PCR, and the TCRdb table lists in-frame clones only, not all of them. The sample carries around 250,000 clones, approximately 90% recorded once. The material sequenced was PBMCs or T cells enriched from blood (not recorded which). These receptors were taken from a human donor in a cohort exposed to, infected with or recovered from COVID-19 (not recorded which). The donor label of this sample is uncertain.

V usage is TRBV14 and J usage is TRBJ2-7; perhaps TRBD2 as D (5 bases). The CDR3 loop spans 15 amino acids. V was trimmed by 0 bases and J by 4 bases, leaving 13 bases between them. Germline lookup yields CDR1 SGHDN and CDR2 FVKESK. The CDR3 bases are TGTGCCAGCAGCCAAGATGCGGCGAGGGTATACGAGCAGTACTTC. It yields the protein CASSQDAARVYEQYF.

This chain links TRBV5-6 with TRBJ2-7, with 8 bases that match TRBD1. Germline V CDR1 and CDR2: SGHDT, YYEEEE. The CDR3 covers 16 residues. With 0 bases clipped from V and 2 bases from J, the junction kept 7 bases outside the gene matches. CDR3 sequence (DNA): TGTGCCAGCAGCTTGGCCGAAGGACAGGGCGCCTACGAGCAGTACTTC. Translation: CASSLAEGQGAYEQYF.

This clone has just one count. The V call is TRBV6-4, the J call TRBJ1-1; D call uncertain. Germline lookup yields CDR1 MRHNA and CDR2 SNTAGT. This CDR3 has 13 residues. V dropped 6 bases and J dropped 0 bases, with 8 bases sitting between them. CDR3 coding DNA: TGTGCCAGCAGCTACAGCCTGAACACTGAAGCTTTCTTT. This gives the protein CASSYSLNTEAFF.

CDR3 residues: CASSQDGEAAGTGELFF. The CDR3 DNA sequence: TGTGCCAGCAGCCAAGACGGAGAAGCGGCAGGCACCGGGGAGCTGTTTTTT. J is TRBJ2-2 and V is TRBV3-1 (or the pseudogene TRBV3-2), with D tentatively TRBD2 (5 bases). Germline CDR1 and CDR2: LGHDT and YNNKEL (reference sequence). This CDR3 has 17 amino acids. V was trimmed by 0 bases and J by 4 bases, leaving 15 bases between them.

The rearrangement joins TRBV9 to TRBJ1-1, with 8 bases that match TRBD1. The CDR3 runs 12 residues. J was trimmed by 11 bases and V by 4 bases; bases with no gene match: 7. Germline lookup yields CDR1 SGDLS and CDR2 YYNGEE. This CDR3 is CASSPWTGLAFF. The CDR3 DNA follows: TGTGCCAGCAGCCCATGGACAGGGCTCGCTTTCTTT.

The chain is built from TRBV10-2 and TRBJ1-2; maybe TRBD1 (6 bases). Germline CDR1 is WSHSY and CDR2 is SAAADI. CDR3 length: 14 amino acids. V was trimmed by 2 bases and J by 5 bases, leaving 12 bases between them. CDR3 nucleotide sequence: TGCGCCAGCAGTGAGCCGGACGGACAGTATGGCTACACCTTC. Protein: CASSEPDGQYGYTF.

This sequence joins TRBV24-1 and TRBJ1-4; tentative D call: TRBD1 (5 bases). V was cut by 8 bases and J by 7 bases, with 16 bases left in between. CDR1 is KGHDR and CDR2 is SFDVKD in the germline V gene. The CDR3 loop spans 14 amino acids. Here the CDR3 DNA reads TGTGCCACCAAATCGGCCATGGGGCGTGAAAAACTGTTTTTT. As protein: CATKSAMGREKLFF.